The sequence of this T cell receptor (beta chain) was determined in a study of OX40 agonist ivuxolimab in advanced cancers. Whole-study context: Patients' therapy was ivuxolimab, an antibody that acts as an agonist of OX40 (CD134). Having had anti-PD-1, anti-PD-L1 or anti-CTLA-4 therapy before was allowed, and roughly 38% had some. Three partial responders included one hepatocellular carcinoma patient and two cutaneous melanoma patients. Study findings and constraints: Both blood CD4+ and CD8+ T cells showed clonal growth by week 6 at 0.1 to 3.0 mg/kg.

This clone was seen just once. What it binds is not known. Clones were read by immunoSEQ multiplex PCR, and TCRdb kept only the in-frame ones, dropping some. The data contain tens of thousands of clones, about 90% of them singletons. The sample here was CD4+ or CD8+ T cells sorted from blood, taken in a trial of the OX40 agonist ivuxolimab. This receptor was obtained from an adult with an advanced solid tumor such as melanoma, head and neck, liver or kidney cancer.

CDR3 DNA: TGTGCCAGCAGCTCTGCAGGGGGCAACTATGGCTACACCTTC. Encoded protein: CASSSAGGNYGYTF. The chain carries TRBV5-4 and TRBJ1-2; TRBD1 agrees at 8 bases. V was clipped by 3 bases and J by 2 bases; unmatched bases: 3. Germline V gives CDR1 SGHNT, CDR2 YYREEE (reference sequence). The length of the CDR3 is 14 residues.